A single sample gave rise to the 6 T cell receptor beta chains below, sequenced in a study of blood T cell repertoires in COVID-19. Measured with immunoSEQ multiplex PCR; TCRdb has only the in-frame clones, and not every one. Counted here are about 68,000 clones, approximately 85% occurring once; the ten biggest clones make up approximately 23%. Specimen: peripheral blood. These receptor sequences come from a man aged 45-60 years with acute or convalescent COVID-19.

The chain combines TRBV2 with TRBJ2-5; unclear D gene. The CDR3 loop spans 13 amino acids. The V and J ends lost 8 bases and 0 bases respectively, with 10 bases between them. The germline gives CDR1 SNHLY, CDR2 FYNNEI. The CDR3 sequence: CASFRVNQETQYF. The CDR3 nucleotides are TGTGCCAGCTTCCGGGTCAACCAAGAGACCCAGTACTTC.

The chain carries TRBV13 and TRBJ2-7; maybe TRBD2 (5 bases). This CDR3 has 13 amino acids. The germline V gene encodes CDR1 PRHDT and CDR2 FYEKMQ (reference sequence). Trimming took off 5 bases at V and 0 bases at J, with 8 bases between the two ends. Here the CDR3 DNA reads TGTGCCAGCAGCACCGGGGACTCCTACGAGCAGTACGTC. Translated, it gives CASSTGDSYEQYV.

DNA of the CDR3: TGTGCCAGCAGTTTGACTAGCTACAATGAGCAGTTCTTC. It codes for CASSLTSYNEQFF. The J gene is TRBJ2-1, the V gene TRBV7-9; weak D call: TRBD2 (6 bases). The CDR3 contains 13 residues. Per the germline V gene, CDR1 is SEHNR and CDR2 is FQNEAQ (reference sequence). With 6 bases removed from V and 3 bases from J, the gap between germline ends came to 9 bases.

The chain recombines TRBV2 with TRBJ1-5; TRBD1 might be the D (6 bases). Trimming took off 4 bases at V and 4 bases at J, with 11 bases between the two ends. From germline, CDR1 is SNHLY and CDR2 FYNNEI. The CDR3 has 14 residues. CDR3 residues: CASSGGTRNQPQHF. The CDR3 DNA reads as TGTGCCAGCAGTGGAGGGACACGAAATCAGCCCCAGCATTTT.

The rearrangement joins TRBV28 to TRBJ1-5, with 10 bases identical to TRBD1. With 3 bases clipped from V and 7 bases from J, the junction kept 9 bases outside the gene matches. CDR3 length: 16 residues. Germline-derived CDR1 and CDR2 are MDHEN and SYDVKM. CDR3 sequence (DNA): TGTGCCAGCAGTTTCTTGACAGGGGGCGAAGAACAGCCCCAGCATTTT. Its protein product is CASSFLTGGEEQPQHF.

The V gene is TRBV6-2 or TRBV6-3, the J gene TRBJ2-7; 8 nucleotides agree with TRBD1. The CDR3 runs to 16 residues. The V segment lost 5 bases and the J segment 3 bases; nucleotides outside the gene matches: 12. Germline assignment: CDR1 MNHEY and CDR2 SVGEGT. CDR3 coding DNA: TGTGCCAGCAGTGAGCTCGGACAGGGAGCGCTCTACGAGCAGTACTTC. Its translation: CASSELGQGALYEQYF.